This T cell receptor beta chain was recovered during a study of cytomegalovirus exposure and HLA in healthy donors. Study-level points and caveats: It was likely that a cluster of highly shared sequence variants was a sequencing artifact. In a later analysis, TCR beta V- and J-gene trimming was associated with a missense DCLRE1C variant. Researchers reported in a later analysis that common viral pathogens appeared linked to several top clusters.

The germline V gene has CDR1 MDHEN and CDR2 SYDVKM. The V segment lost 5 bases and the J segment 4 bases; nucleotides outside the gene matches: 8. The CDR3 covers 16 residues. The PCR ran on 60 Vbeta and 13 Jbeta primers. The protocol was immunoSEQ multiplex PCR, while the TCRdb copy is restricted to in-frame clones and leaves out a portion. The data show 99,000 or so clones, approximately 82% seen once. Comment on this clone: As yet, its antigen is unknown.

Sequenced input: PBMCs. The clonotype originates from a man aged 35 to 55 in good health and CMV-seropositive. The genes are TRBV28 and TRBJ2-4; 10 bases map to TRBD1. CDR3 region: CASSPETGGNKNIQYF. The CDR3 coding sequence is TGTGCCAGCAGTCCAGAGACAGGGGGCAATAAAAACATTCAGTACTTC.